This paragraph reports one TCR beta chain. Participants spanned ages about 18 to 100 years and resided in about 24 US areas. Researchers sorted participants into cohorts using their self-reported clinical history. The data were obtained in a study of blood T cell repertoires in COVID-19. About the study: Spain, Italy and the United States supplied samples that represented acute and convalescent COVID-19.

In the study's own analysis: By means of reference gene primer amplification, nucleated cell counts were estimated. TCRdb's table, derived via immunoSEQ multiplex PCR, lists solely in-frame clones and lacks some. Clone size and the V and J calls come from that table; the DNA yielded D and trimming. The sample holds 110,000 to 150,000 clones; about 87% are singletons and the top ten take around 11%. CDR3 length equals 12 residues. The V gene's germline CDR1 is SGHKS and CDR2 YYEKEE (reference sequence). Trimming stripped 0 bases from V and 5 bases from J, with 5 bases between. The sequencing sample was made of PBMCs or T cells enriched from blood (not recorded which). The chain joins TRBV5-5 to TRBJ2-5; D unresolved. This receptor was obtained from a man in his sixties who had recovered from COVID-19. The DNA of the CDR3 is TGTGCCAGCAGCTTGGTCTTGGAGACCCAGTACTTC. This gives the protein CASSLVLETQYF.